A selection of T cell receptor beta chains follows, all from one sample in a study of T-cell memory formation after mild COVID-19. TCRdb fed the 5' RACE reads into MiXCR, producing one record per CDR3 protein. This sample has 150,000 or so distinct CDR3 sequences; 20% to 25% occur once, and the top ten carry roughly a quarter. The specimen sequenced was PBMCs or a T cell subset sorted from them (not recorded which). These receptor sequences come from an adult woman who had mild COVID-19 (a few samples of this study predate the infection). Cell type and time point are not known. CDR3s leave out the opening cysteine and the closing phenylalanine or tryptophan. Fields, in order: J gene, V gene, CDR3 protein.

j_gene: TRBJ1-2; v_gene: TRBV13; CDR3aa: ASSLWTAQGAKGYT
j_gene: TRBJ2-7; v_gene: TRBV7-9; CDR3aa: AILLVGYEQY
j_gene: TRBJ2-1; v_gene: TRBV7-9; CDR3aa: ASSPRTSGSYNEQF
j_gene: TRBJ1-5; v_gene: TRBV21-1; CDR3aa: ASAGGSNQPQH
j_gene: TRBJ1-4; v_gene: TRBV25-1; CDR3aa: ASSEGRRLF
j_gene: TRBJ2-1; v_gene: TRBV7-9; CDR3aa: ASSHLTGVSYNEQF
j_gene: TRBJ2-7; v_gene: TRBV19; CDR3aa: ASSATGFSYEQY
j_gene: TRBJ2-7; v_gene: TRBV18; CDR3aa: ASSTDREPSYEQY
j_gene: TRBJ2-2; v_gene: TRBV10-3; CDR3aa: AITSTVLAGGNTGELF
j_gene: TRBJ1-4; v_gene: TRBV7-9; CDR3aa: ASSLDRPNEKLF
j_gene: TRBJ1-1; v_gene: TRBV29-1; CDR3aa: SVVRGNTEAF
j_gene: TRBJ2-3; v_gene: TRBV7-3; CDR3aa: ASSLGFASTDTQY
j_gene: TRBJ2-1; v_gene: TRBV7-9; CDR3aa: ASSFRSGGLSNEQF
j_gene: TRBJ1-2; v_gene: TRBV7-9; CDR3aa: ASSAQGAMAYGYT
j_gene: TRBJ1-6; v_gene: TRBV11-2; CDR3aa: ASSLDRYSPLH
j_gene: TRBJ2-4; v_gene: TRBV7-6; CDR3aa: ASSAGQILNIQY
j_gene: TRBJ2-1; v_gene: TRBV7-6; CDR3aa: ASSLARGVNEQF
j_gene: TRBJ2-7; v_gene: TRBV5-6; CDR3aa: ASSLRLAGLPKQY
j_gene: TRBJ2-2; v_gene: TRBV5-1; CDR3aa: ASSLVGDGGELF
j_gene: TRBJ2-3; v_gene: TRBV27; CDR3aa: ASSLVAGGPDTQY
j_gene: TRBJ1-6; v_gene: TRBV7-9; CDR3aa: ASSSKWTGRSPLH
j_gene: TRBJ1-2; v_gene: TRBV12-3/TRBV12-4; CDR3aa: ASSLDRSQANYGYT
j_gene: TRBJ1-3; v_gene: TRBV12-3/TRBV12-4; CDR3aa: ASDLGNTIY
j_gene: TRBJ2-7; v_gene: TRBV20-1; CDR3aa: SASPDYEQY
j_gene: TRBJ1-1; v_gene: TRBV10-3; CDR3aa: AISEGPRERMNTEAF
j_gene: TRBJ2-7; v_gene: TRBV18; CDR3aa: ATEPLGPGGYEQY
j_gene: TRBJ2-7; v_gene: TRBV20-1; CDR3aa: SARPGTGYVSEQY
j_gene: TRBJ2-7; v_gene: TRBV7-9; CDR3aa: ASSSSGTGTFYEQY
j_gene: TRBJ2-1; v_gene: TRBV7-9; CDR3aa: AEGTSGGRSEQF
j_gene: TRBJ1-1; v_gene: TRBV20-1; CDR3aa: SATGQGIAEAF
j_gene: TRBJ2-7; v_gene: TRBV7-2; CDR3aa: ASSLLPRGAGYEQY
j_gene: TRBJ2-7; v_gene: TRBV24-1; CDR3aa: ATSDFKGAEEEQY
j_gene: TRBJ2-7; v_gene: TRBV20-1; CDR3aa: SAHDPNSYEQY
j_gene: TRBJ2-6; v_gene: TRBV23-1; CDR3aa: ASSQRTGLSGANVLT
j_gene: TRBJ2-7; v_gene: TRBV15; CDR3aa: ATSRDREDEQY
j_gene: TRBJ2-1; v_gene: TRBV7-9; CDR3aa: ASSADRGGSYEQF
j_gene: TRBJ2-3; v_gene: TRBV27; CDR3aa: ASSFGYVADTQY
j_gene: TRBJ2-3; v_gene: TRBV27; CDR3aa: ASSSRDTSTDTQY
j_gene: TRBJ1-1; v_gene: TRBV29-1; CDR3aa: SAHAPGQGDTEAF
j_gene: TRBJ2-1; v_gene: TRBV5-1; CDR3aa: ASSLDRDRVAGNEQF
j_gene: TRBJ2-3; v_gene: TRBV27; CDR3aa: ASSSELGGWDTQY
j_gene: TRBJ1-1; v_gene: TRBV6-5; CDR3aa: ASSTRWDTEAF
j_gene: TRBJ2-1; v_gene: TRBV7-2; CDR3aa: ASSLGDRYNEQF
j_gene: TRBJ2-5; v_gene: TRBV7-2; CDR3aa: ASSAAGLAFVQETQY
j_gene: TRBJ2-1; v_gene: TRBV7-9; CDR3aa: ASRTGGNEQF
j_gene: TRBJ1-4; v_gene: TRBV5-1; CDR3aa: ASSLGGATNEKLF
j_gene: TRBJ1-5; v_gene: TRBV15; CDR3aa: ATSRDGGARGNQPQH
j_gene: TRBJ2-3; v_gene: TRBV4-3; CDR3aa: ASSHGTGDTDTQY
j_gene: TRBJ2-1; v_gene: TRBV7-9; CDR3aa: ASSLVPNEQF
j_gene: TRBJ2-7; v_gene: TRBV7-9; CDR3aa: ASSSPDGGYEQY
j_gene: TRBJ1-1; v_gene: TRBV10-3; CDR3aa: AIMGGGNTEAF
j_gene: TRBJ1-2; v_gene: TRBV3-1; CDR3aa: ASSQDTDSTYGYT
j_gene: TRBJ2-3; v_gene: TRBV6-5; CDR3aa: ASSYSRGQGNTQY
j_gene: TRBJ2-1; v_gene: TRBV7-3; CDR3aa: ASSFWGHHNEQF
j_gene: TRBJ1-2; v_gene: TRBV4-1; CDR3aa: ASSHHSGTAGDGYT